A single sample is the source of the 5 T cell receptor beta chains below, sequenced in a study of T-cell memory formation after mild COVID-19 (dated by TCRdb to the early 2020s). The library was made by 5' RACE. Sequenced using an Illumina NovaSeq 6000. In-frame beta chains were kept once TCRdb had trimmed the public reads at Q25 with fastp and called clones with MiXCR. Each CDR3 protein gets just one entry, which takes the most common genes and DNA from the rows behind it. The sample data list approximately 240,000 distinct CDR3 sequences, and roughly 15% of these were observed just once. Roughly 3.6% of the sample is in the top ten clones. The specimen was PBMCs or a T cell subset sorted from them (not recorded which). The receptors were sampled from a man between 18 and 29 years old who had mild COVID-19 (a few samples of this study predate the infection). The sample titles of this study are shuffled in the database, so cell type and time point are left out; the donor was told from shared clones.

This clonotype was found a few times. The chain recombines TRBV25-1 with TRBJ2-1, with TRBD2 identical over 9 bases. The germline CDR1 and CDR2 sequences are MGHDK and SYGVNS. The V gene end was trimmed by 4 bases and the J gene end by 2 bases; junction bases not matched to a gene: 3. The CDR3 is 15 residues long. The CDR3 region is CASSAPSGAYNEQFF. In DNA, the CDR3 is TGTGCCAGCAGTGCCCCTAGCGGGGCCTACAATGAGCAGTTCTTC.

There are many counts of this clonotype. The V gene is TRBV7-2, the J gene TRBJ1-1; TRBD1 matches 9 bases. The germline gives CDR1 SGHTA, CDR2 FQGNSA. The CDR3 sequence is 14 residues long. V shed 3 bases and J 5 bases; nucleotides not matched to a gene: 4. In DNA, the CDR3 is TGTGCCAGCAGCTTCACAGGGGGCGGAACTGAAGCTTTCTTT. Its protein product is CASSFTGGGTEAFF.

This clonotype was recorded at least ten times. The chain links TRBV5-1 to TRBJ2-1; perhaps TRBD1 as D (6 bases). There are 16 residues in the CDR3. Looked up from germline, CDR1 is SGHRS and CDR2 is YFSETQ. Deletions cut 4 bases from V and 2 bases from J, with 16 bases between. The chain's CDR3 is CASSISPGTPYNEQFF. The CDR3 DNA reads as TGCGCCAGCAGCATATCTCCCGGGACACCCTACAATGAGCAGTTCTTC.

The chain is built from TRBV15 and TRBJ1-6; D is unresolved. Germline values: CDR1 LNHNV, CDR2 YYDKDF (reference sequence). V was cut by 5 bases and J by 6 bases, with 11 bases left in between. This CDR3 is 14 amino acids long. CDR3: CATSLWASNSPLHF. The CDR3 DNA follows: TGTGCCACCAGCCTCTGGGCAAGTAATTCACCCCTCCACTTT.

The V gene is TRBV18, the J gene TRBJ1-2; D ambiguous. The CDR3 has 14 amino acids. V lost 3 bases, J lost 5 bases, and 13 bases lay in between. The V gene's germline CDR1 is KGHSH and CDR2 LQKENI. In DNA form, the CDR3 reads TGTGCCAGCTCACCGGGTCGGAACGTTTATGGCTACACCTTC. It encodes CASSPGRNVYGYTF.